The 27 T cell receptor beta chains below all came from one sample that was sequenced in a study of beta chain features in type 1 diabetes. The isolated RNA, all of it, was reverse transcribed, so expressed TCRB transcripts were what got sequenced. Assay used: immunoSEQ multiplex PCR; TCRdb lists only in-frame clones, some missing. In the table there are almost 350,000 clones, approximately 9.9% of which are singletons. These receptors lack a known antigen. Overall study results and limits: In all four CD4+ subsets, TCRB CDR3 length was significantly, moderately reduced in type 1 diabetes.

Sequencing was performed on central memory CD4+ T cells from blood. The receptors here all came from a man aged 25-45 years with type 1 diabetes.

The rearrangement joins TRBV5-1 to TRBJ2-7, with 12 bases aligning to TRBD2. Germline V gives CDR1 SGHRS, CDR2 YFSETQ. The CDR3 is 16 amino acids. The junction had 11 bases not matched to a gene; V was cut back by 3 bases and J by 7 bases. DNA of the CDR3: TGCGCCAGCAGCTCCCGGACTAGCGGGGCGCACGGGGAGCAGTACTTC. Its translation: CASSSRTSGAHGEQYF.

At least ten counts were recorded for this clone. The chain couples TRBV6-6 to TRBJ2-5; the D gene is possibly TRBD1 (5 bases). Trimming shortened V by 5 bases and J by 3 bases, and 13 bases separated the two germline ends. The CDR3 runs to 14 residues. Per germline, CDR1 MNHNY and CDR2 SVGAGI (reference sequence). This CDR3 is CASSPLGREETQYF. DNA for the CDR3: TGTGCCAGCAGTCCCCTCGGCAGGGAAGAGACCCAGTACTTC.

This clone was observed a handful of times. The chain employs TRBV9 and TRBJ2-7; D gene uncertain. The germline V gene encodes CDR1 SGDLS and CDR2 YYNGEE. Trimming took 2 bases from V and 2 from J, leaving 11 bases between them. CDR3 length: 14 amino acids. CDR3 sequence reads: CASSVSGRTYEQYF. The CDR3 coding sequence is TGTGCCAGCAGCGTCTCAGGACGGACCTACGAGCAGTACTTC.

The V call is TRBV27, the J call TRBJ2-3; TRBD2 agrees at 9 bases. This CDR3 spans 15 amino acids. The ends lost 6 bases at V and 1 base at J; junction bases unmatched: 5. Looked up from germline, CDR1 is MNHEY and CDR2 is SMNVEV (reference sequence). In DNA form, the CDR3 reads TGTGCCAGCAGGCACTGGACTAGCGGCACAGATACGCAGTATTTT. Amino acids: CASRHWTSGTDTQYF.

The table lists this clone with a few counts. This chain uses TRBV11-2 with TRBJ1-2, with D maybe TRBD1 (5 bases). From germline, CDR1 is SGHAT and CDR2 FQNNGV. The germline V and J ends were trimmed by 0 bases and 4 bases, with 18 bases remaining between them. The length of the CDR3 is 17 residues. The DNA of the CDR3 is TGTGCCAGCAGCTTAGAAGCAGGGTGGACTGTAAGCTATGGCTACACCTTC. Translating it yields CASSLEAGWTVSYGYTF.

The rearrangement uses TRBV10-3 and TRBJ2-5; D ambiguous. Germline CDR1 ENHRY, CDR2 SYGVKD. The germline V and J ends were trimmed by 11 bases and 1 base, with 14 bases remaining between them. This CDR3 comprises 13 residues. CDR3 sequence reads: CAALGGSQETQYF. The CDR3 DNA is TGTGCCGCCCTCGGCGGCTCCCAAGAGACCCAGTACTTC.

The rearrangement links TRBV30 to TRBJ2-3, with a weak D call TRBD1 (5 bases). V lost 4 bases to trimming and J lost 3 bases, with 5 bases between them. The CDR3 extends over 11 amino acids. The V gene's germline CDR1 is GTSNPN and CDR2 SVGIG (reference sequence). The CDR3 DNA is TGTGCCTGGACAGGGACAGATACGCAGTATTTT. Its protein product is CAWTGTDTQYF.

This chain uses TRBV5-6 with TRBJ1-1; tentatively, D is TRBD1 (5 bases). The CDR3 is 15 residues long. Germline V gives CDR1 SGHDT, CDR2 YYEEEE. The germline V and J ends were trimmed by 7 bases and 0 bases, with 16 bases remaining between them. The CDR3 DNA follows: TGTGCCAGCGGATTCGGGACGGATATGAACACTGAAGCTTTCTTT. Amino acids: CASGFGTDMNTEAFF.

The chain recombines TRBV2 with TRBJ2-3, with 11 bases that match TRBD2. The CDR3 is 16 amino acids. Trimming at V came to 5 bases and at J to 6 bases, leaving 10 bases not matched to a gene. Per the germline V gene, CDR1 is SNHLY and CDR2 is FYNNEI. The CDR3 sequence: CASSKGLADYADTQYF. The CDR3 DNA is TGTGCCAGCAGTAAGGGACTAGCGGATTATGCGGATACGCAGTATTTT.

The V call is TRBV9, the J call TRBJ1-6; possibly TRBD1 for D (5 bases). Germline loops: CDR1 SGDLS, CDR2 YYNGEE. CDR3 length equals 15 residues. Trimming took 7 bases from V and 8 from J, leaving 19 bases between them. The chain's CDR3 is CASGDSGAGDSPLHF. The CDR3 DNA reads as TGTGCCAGCGGCGACTCCGGGGCTGGAGATTCACCCCTCCACTTT. Combining the CDR3 with reference TRBV9 and TRBJ1-6 gives the whole variable domain DSGVTQTPKHLITATGQRVTLRCSPRSGDLSVYWYQQSLDQGLQFLIQYYNGEERAKGNILERFSAQQFPDLHSELNLSSLELGDSALYFCASGDSGAGDSPLHFGNGTRLTVT.

In this sample, this clone turned up a few times. This chain connects TRBV25-1 to TRBJ1-4, with 8 bases fitting TRBD1. V trimming: 6 bases; J trimming: 8 bases; junction bases outside the gene matches: 14. Germline V gives CDR1 MGHDK, CDR2 SYGVNS. This CDR3 spans 16 amino acids. The CDR3 sequence: CASSDSSSTGVEKLFF. CDR3 bases: TGTGCCAGCAGCGACAGCTCTTCGACAGGGGTGGAAAAACTGTTTTTT.

This clone was seen more than once but under ten times. The rearrangement joins TRBV14 to TRBJ2-7; no clear D gene. Deletions cut 1 base from V and 5 bases from J, with 12 bases between. Germline loops: CDR1 SGHDN, CDR2 FVKESK. The CDR3 spans 14 residues. The CDR3 DNA is TGTGCCAGCAGCCAAGCCCAGGTGGGGAACGAGCAGTACTTC. Translated: CASSQAQVGNEQYF.

The chain uses TRBV9 and TRBJ2-2; maybe TRBD1 (5 bases). The CDR3 has 14 residues. The V end lost 7 bases, the J end lost 3 bases, and 13 bases lay between the germline ends. Germline V gene sequence: CDR1 SGDLS, CDR2 YYNGEE. CDR3 sequence (DNA): TGTGCCAGCCGAAAGGCAGGGCACACCGGGGAGCTGTTTTTT. Its translation is CASRKAGHTGELFF.

Only a few counts were recorded for this clone. The V and J genes are TRBV5-1 and TRBJ2-7; 7 positions agree with TRBD2. With V trimmed by 0 bases and J by 4 bases, 7 bases remained unmatched. Germline V gene sequence: CDR1 SGHRS, CDR2 YFSETQ. The CDR3 loop spans 15 amino acids. The CDR3 sequence: CASSLGAGSTYEQYF. In nucleotides, the CDR3 is TGCGCCAGCAGCTTGGGAGCGGGGAGTACATACGAGCAGTACTTC.

The V call is TRBV6-6, the J call TRBJ2-3; a possible D gene is TRBD2 (5 bases). In germline, CDR1 is MNHNY, CDR2 SVGAGI (reference sequence). Trimming stripped 2 bases from V and 6 bases from J, with 9 bases between. This CDR3 region has 13 residues. The CDR3 DNA reads as TGTGCCAGCAGTTACCGGGGTGCGGATACGCAGTATTTT. It is translated as CASSYRGADTQYF.

There are a few counts of this clone. This chain uses TRBV19 with TRBJ1-6; 9 bases are a match to TRBD1. The CDR3 runs to 13 residues. Germline CDR1 and CDR2: LNHDA and SQIVND (reference sequence). With 9 bases clipped from V and 8 bases from J, the junction kept 5 bases outside the gene matches. This chain's CDR3 is CASDDRGDSPLHF. The CDR3 DNA sequence: TGTGCCAGCGACGACAGGGGGGATTCACCCCTCCACTTT.

In its sample, this clone was seen a few times. Other DNA sequences in this sample translate to the same CDR3. The chain joins TRBV11-2 to TRBJ2-5; D unresolved. V was pared by 1 base and J by 7 bases, with 4 bases between. Germline CDR1 and CDR2: SGHAT and FQNNGV. This CDR3 has 11 residues. The CDR3 DNA sequence: TGTGCCAGCAGCTTAGGCGCGACCCAGTACTTC. This gives the protein CASSLGATQYF.

This clone was seen a few times. This sequence joins TRBV28 and TRBJ2-6, with D unresolved. In germline, CDR1 is MDHEN, CDR2 SYDVKM. The CDR3 has 15 amino acids. Deletions cut 1 base from V and 0 bases from J, with 4 bases between. The CDR3 region has the DNA TGTGCCAGCAGTTTATTTGACTCTGGGGCCAACGTCCTGACTTTC. Amino acids: CASSLFDSGANVLTF.

The chain links TRBV4-3 to TRBJ2-3; the match to TRBD2 covers 7 bases. Unmatched junction bases numbered 6, after V lost 4 bases and J lost 2 bases. CDR3 length equals 15 residues. CDR1 LGHNA and CDR2 YSLEER come from the germline V gene. CDR3 protein: CASSLTSLSTDTQYF. CDR3 nucleotides: TGCGCCAGCAGCCTGACTAGCCTTTCCACAGATACGCAGTATTTT.

V gene TRBV6-1 combines with J gene TRBJ2-7; maybe TRBD1 (6 bases). Trimming removed 3 bases at V and 3 bases at J, with 9 bases between. Per germline, CDR1 MNHNS and CDR2 SASEGT. The CDR3 is 13 amino acids. The CDR3 DNA sequence: TGTGCCAGCAGTGACGGGACATTCTACGAGCAGTACTTC. This encodes CASSDGTFYEQYF.

The sample holds a few counts of this clone. The chain couples TRBV7-2 to TRBJ1-3, with TRBD1 as a possible D gene (5 bases). Germline CDR1 is SGHTA and CDR2 is FQGNSA. The CDR3 loop spans 13 amino acids. V was cut by 3 bases and J by 9 bases, with 12 bases left in between. The CDR3 sequence is CASSLGGVPTIYF. The DNA of the CDR3 is TGTGCCAGCAGCTTGGGAGGGGTCCCCACCATATATTTT.

At least ten counts were recorded for this clone. This chain links TRBV4-3 with TRBJ2-7, with D perhaps being TRBD1 or TRBD2 (5 bases each). CDR3 length: 13 amino acids. Germline lookup yields CDR1 LGHNA and CDR2 YSLEER. V lost 4 bases and J lost 6, with 13 bases in between. CDR3 nucleotides: TGCGCCAGCAGCCTGGGGGTCGGGACCGAGCAGTACTTC. This translates into CASSLGVGTEQYF.

CDR3 in amino acids: CASSKGDEQFF. In DNA, the CDR3 is TGTGCCAGCAGCAAAGGGGACGAGCAGTTCTTC. The chain links TRBV21-1 to TRBJ2-1. TRBV21-1 represents a pseudogene. This CDR3 is 11 amino acids long.

The chain recombines TRBV29-1 with TRBJ2-3; no reliable D call. Germline V gene data show CDR1 as SQVTM and CDR2 as ANQGSEA. V lost 7 bases to trimming and J lost 2 bases, with 10 bases between them. The CDR3 consists of 12 residues. The CDR3 spells CSARIVTDTQYF. CDR3 in DNA: TGCAGCGCCCGGATTGTCACAGATACGCAGTATTTT.

This clone was seen more than once but under ten times. The chain links TRBV6-1 to TRBJ2-6; D is possibly TRBD1 (5 bases). This CDR3 is 16 amino acids long. V shed 0 bases and J shed 2 bases, with 8 bases lying between them. Germline lookup yields CDR1 MNHNS and CDR2 SASEGT. CDR3 sequence: CASSEAQGAGANVLTF. CDR3 nucleotide sequence: TGTGCCAGCAGTGAAGCTCAAGGGGCTGGGGCCAACGTCCTGACTTTC.

Note on this clone: A junction end diverges from the germline sequence, so it may reflect a read error. This chain joins TRBV5-4 and TRBJ1-6, with D maybe TRBD1 (6 bases). There are 15 residues in the CDR3. Per germline, CDR1 SGHNT and CDR2 YYREEE (reference sequence). CDR3 coding DNA: TGCGCCAGCAGCCAAGAGATCGGAGGGGGTTCACCCCTCCACTTT. Its translation is CASSQEIGGGSPLHF.

This clone was counted between two and nine times. V and J are TRBV2 and TRBJ1-1; 8 bases map to TRBD1. Per germline, CDR1 SNHLY and CDR2 FYNNEI. CDR3 length: 15 residues. V was pared by 8 bases and J by 6 bases, with 14 bases of the junction left unmatched. The CDR3 sequence: CASAKDTGGWAEAFF. DNA of the CDR3: TGTGCCAGCGCTAAAGACACAGGGGGATGGGCTGAAGCTTTCTTT.